The 23 T cell receptor beta chains below all came from one sample that was sequenced in a study of blood T cell repertoires in COVID-19. Sequencing used immunoSEQ multiplex PCR; TCRdb keeps in-frame clones, though not all of them. The sample yields 350,000 or so clones, roughly 88% seen once. The sample was peripheral blood. Receptor source: a woman in her thirties with COVID-19, enrolled during active disease.

The CDR3 DNA reads as TGTGCCAGCACCGAAAGTGTGGGCAGGGTCTATGGCTACACCTTC. Its protein product is CASTESVGRVYGYTF. The rearrangement joins TRBV7-2 to TRBJ1-2; D is perhaps TRBD1 (5 bases). Trimming removed 7 bases at V and 4 bases at J, with 19 bases between. The length of the CDR3 is 15 residues. Germline V gene data show CDR1 as SGHTA and CDR2 as FQGNSA.

The chain uses TRBV29-1 and TRBJ1-3; 7 bases fit TRBD1. CDR1 and CDR2 from the germline V gene are SQVTM and ANQGSEA. V lost 0 bases and J lost 4; bases outside the gene matches: 6. The CDR3 length is 15 residues. The CDR3 DNA sequence: TGCAGCGTTGAAGATCAACAGGGGAACGGAAACACCATATATTTT. This codes for CSVEDQQGNGNTIYF.

V is TRBV7-6 and J is TRBJ2-7; 9 bases map to TRBD2. There are 17 residues in the CDR3. V shed 5 bases and J 3 bases; nucleotides not matched to a gene: 14. Per the germline V gene, CDR1 is SGHVS and CDR2 is FNYEAQ. The CDR3 sequence: CASSRHLSGGTDYEQYF. The CDR3 region has the DNA TGTGCCAGCAGCCGTCATCTTAGCGGGGGCACCGACTACGAGCAGTACTTC.

The chain is built from TRBV11-2 and TRBJ2-1; 9 bases map to TRBD2. The CDR3 has 14 residues. J was trimmed by 6 bases and V by 5 bases; bases with no gene match: 5. Per germline, CDR1 SGHAT and CDR2 FQNNGV. The CDR3 is CASSPGLASNEQFF. Here the CDR3 DNA reads TGTGCCAGCAGCCCGGGACTAGCCAGCAATGAGCAGTTCTTC.

The gene calls are TRBV11-1 and TRBJ2-4, with D perhaps matching TRBD1 (5 bases). CDR3 length: 15 amino acids. The germline CDR1 and CDR2 sequences are SGHAT and FQDESV (reference sequence). Trimming shortened V by 3 bases and J by 9 bases, and 18 bases separated the two germline ends. Here the CDR3 reads CASSLDGSRVPIQYF. The CDR3 DNA reads TGTGCCAGCAGCTTGGATGGGTCCAGGGTCCCCATTCAGTACTTC.

The chain couples TRBV6-1 to TRBJ1-1; 8 nucleotides align to TRBD1. With 4 bases clipped from V and 1 base from J, the junction kept 14 bases outside the gene matches. In germline, CDR1 is MNHNS, CDR2 SASEGT. This CDR3 comprises 18 residues. The CDR3, as DNA: TGTGCCAGCAGTGGAACCCTGACAGGGGTAAAAAAGAACACTGAAGCTTTCTTT. It specifies CASSGTLTGVKKNTEAFF.

The genes are TRBV11-2 and TRBJ1-2; TRBD1 matches 7 bases. Germline trimming cut 3 bases from V and 10 bases from J; bases unmatched to any gene: 8. The CDR3 extends over 13 amino acids. Germline V gene sequence: CDR1 SGHAT, CDR2 FQNNGV. The CDR3 region is CASSFGTAEDYTF. The CDR3 DNA reads TGTGCCAGCAGCTTCGGGACAGCGGAAGACTACACCTTC.

The chain combines TRBV5-1 with TRBJ2-5, with 7 bases identical to TRBD1. CDR1 is SGHRS, CDR2 YFSETQ, per germline. There are 14 residues in the CDR3. The V segment lost 4 bases and the J segment 1 base; nucleotides outside the gene matches: 4. The CDR3 sequence: CASSLGQIQETQYF. DNA for the CDR3: TGCGCCAGCAGCCTGGGACAGATCCAAGAGACCCAGTACTTC.

The J gene is TRBJ2-7, the V gene TRBV2; a possible D gene is TRBD2 (7 bases). The CDR3 totals 17 residues. Per germline, CDR1 SNHLY and CDR2 FYNNEI. V was clipped by 2 bases and J by 0 bases, with 17 bases between them. DNA for the CDR3: TGTGCCAGCAGTGAAAGGGGGGGCGGACATAGCTCCTACGAGCAGTACTTC. Protein product: CASSERGGGHSSYEQYF.

This chain uses TRBV6-1 with TRBJ1-5; a weak D match, TRBD1 (6 bases). V gave up 3 bases and J gave up 6 bases, with 24 bases separating them. Germline assignment: CDR1 MNHNS and CDR2 SASEGT. The CDR3 is 18 residues long. The CDR3 loop is CASSDQRVGGLKGQPQHF. For the CDR3, the DNA is TGTGCCAGCAGTGACCAACGGGTGGGGGGGCTCAAGGGTCAGCCCCAGCATTTT.

V is TRBV2 and J is TRBJ1-1, with D hard to call. This CDR3 spans 12 amino acids. Per the germline V gene, CDR1 is SNHLY and CDR2 is FYNNEI. Trimming left V 6 bases short and J 1 base short, with 6 bases between. Here the CDR3 DNA reads TGTGCCAGCAGAACAGAGAACACTGAAGCTTTCTTT. Its translation: CASRTENTEAFF.

The rearrangement uses TRBV29-1 and TRBJ2-7; weak D call: TRBD1 (6 bases). There are 12 residues in the CDR3. V was cut by 7 bases and J by 3 bases, with 13 bases left in between. CDR1 is SQVTM and CDR2 is ANQGSEA in the germline V gene. CDR3 DNA sequence: TGCAGCGCAGGGGATACCCTCTACGAGCAGTACTTC. Translation: CSAGDTLYEQYF.

The V gene is TRBV7-2, the J gene TRBJ2-4; a possible D gene is TRBD2 (7 bases). Germline assignment: CDR1 SGHTA and CDR2 FQGNSA. Trimming stripped 0 bases from V and 2 bases from J, with 17 bases between. The CDR3 runs 18 residues. The CDR3 DNA follows: TGTGCCAGCAGCTTAGCTTCGGGCGGGGGCCTGACCAAAAACATTCAGTACTTC. Translating gives CASSLASGGGLTKNIQYF.

The V call is TRBV10-3, the J call TRBJ2-7; the D is unclear. This CDR3 region has 13 residues. Germline V gives CDR1 ENHRY, CDR2 SYGVKD. V lost 0 bases to trimming and J lost 6 bases, with 9 bases between them. The CDR3 loop is CAISESRAPEQYF. For the CDR3, the DNA is TGTGCCATCAGTGAGTCGCGAGCGCCCGAGCAGTACTTC.

V is TRBV6-6 and J is TRBJ1-4, with D perhaps TRBD1 (5 bases). Trimming left V 2 bases short and J 8 bases short, with 15 bases between. CDR3 size: 15 residues. CDR1 and CDR2 from the germline V gene are MNHNY and SVGAGI (reference sequence). CDR3 region: CASSYGSAGREKLFF. CDR3 nucleotides: TGTGCCAGCAGTTACGGATCGGCAGGGAGGGAAAAACTGTTTTTT.

The chain uses TRBV6-1 and TRBJ1-2; D is possibly TRBD1 (5 bases). The CDR3 contains 13 residues. The V gene's germline CDR1 is MNHNS and CDR2 SASEGT. V was pared by 3 bases and J by 4 bases, with 9 bases between. CDR3 loop: CASSDRDPYGYTF. CDR3 sequence (DNA): TGTGCCAGCAGTGACAGGGATCCCTATGGCTACACCTTC.

J is TRBJ2-5 and V is TRBV5-5; 7 nucleotides agree with TRBD1. J lost 7 bases, V lost 4 bases, and 7 bases had no gene match. The CDR3 has 13 residues. Germline values: CDR1 SGHKS, CDR2 YYEKEE (reference sequence). The CDR3, as DNA: TGTGCCAGCAGCCCCACAGGGGACGCGACCCAGTACTTC. The encoded protein is CASSPTGDATQYF.

CDR3 loop: CASSLEVEEKLFF. The CDR3 region has the DNA TGTGCCAGCAGCCTGGAGGTGGAAGAAAAACTGTTTTTT. The gene calls are TRBV7-9 and TRBJ1-4; D is unclear. This CDR3 region has 13 residues. V was trimmed by 5 bases and J by 8 bases, leaving 12 bases between them. Germline V lookup: CDR1 SEHNR, CDR2 FQNEAQ (reference sequence).

The rearrangement joins TRBV14 to TRBJ1-3, with D tentatively TRBD1 (5 bases). Per germline, CDR1 SGHDN and CDR2 FVKESK. Trimming left V 0 bases short and J 0 bases short, with 6 bases between. The CDR3 spans 15 residues. CDR3 loop: CASSQDRVSGNTIYF. The CDR3, as DNA: TGTGCCAGCAGCCAAGACAGGGTCTCTGGAAACACCATATATTTT. Full variable domain (rest looked up from reference TRBV14 and TRBJ1-3): EAGVTQFPSHSVIEKGQTVTLRCDPISGHDNLYWYRRVMGKEIKFLLHFVKESKQDESGMPNNRFLAERTGGTYSTLKVQPAELEDSGVYFCASSQDRVSGNTIYFGEGSWLTVV.

The chain carries TRBV2 and TRBJ1-6, with 9 bases matching TRBD1. There are 15 residues in the CDR3. V lost 6 bases to trimming and J lost 5 bases; unmatched junction nucleotides: 5. Germline V gene lookup returns CDR1 SNHLY and CDR2 FYNNEI. Here the CDR3 DNA reads TGTGCCAGCAGGGGACAGGGAAACAATAATTCACCCCTCCACTTT. Translating it yields CASRGQGNNNSPLHF. Combining the CDR3 with reference TRBV2 and TRBJ1-6 gives the whole variable domain EPEVTQTPSHQVTQMGQEVILRCVPISNHLYFYWYRQILGQKVEFLVSFYNNEISEKSEIFDDQFSVERPDGSNFTLKIRSTKLEDSAMYFCASRGQGNNNSPLHFGNGTRLTVT.

V is TRBV5-1 and J is TRBJ2-2, with 12 bases lining up with TRBD1. The CDR3 is made up of 16 amino acids. J lost 7 bases, V lost 4 bases, and 8 bases had no gene match. The germline V gene encodes CDR1 SGHRS and CDR2 YFSETQ. CDR3: CASSSIRDRGHGELFF. The DNA for the CDR3 is TGCGCCAGCAGCAGTATCCGGGACAGGGGGCACGGGGAGCTGTTTTTT. Full variable domain (outside the CDR3, taken from reference TRBV5-1 and TRBJ2-2): KAGVTQTPRYLIKTRGQQVTLSCSPISGHRSVSWYQQTPGQGLQFLFEYFSETQRNKGNFPGRFSGRQFSNSRSEMNVSTLELGDSALYLCASSSIRDRGHGELFFGEGSRLTVL.

This chain uses TRBV2 with TRBJ2-3; no reliable D call. Trimming cost V 3 bases and J 7 bases, with 8 bases left between them. The germline V gene encodes CDR1 SNHLY and CDR2 FYNNEI. The CDR3 totals 12 residues. CDR3 protein: CASSETSNTQYF. CDR3 nucleotides: TGTGCCAGCAGTGAGACATCAAATACGCAGTATTTT.

The V gene is TRBV27, the J gene TRBJ1-2; weak D call: TRBD1 (5 bases). Trimming pared 4 bases from V and 5 bases from J, leaving 20 bases between. The CDR3 contains 16 residues. Looked up from germline, CDR1 is MNHEY and CDR2 is SMNVEV (reference sequence). The CDR3, as DNA: TGTGCCAGCAGTTCGAGCCGGACACACAACCTGTATGGCTACACCTTC. Amino acids: CASSSSRTHNLYGYTF.